Listed here are 7 T cell receptor beta chains from one sample, sequenced in a study of T cell repertoires in cytomegalovirus infection. TCRdb analysed the reads with MiXCR anew, one entry per CDR3 protein. Altogether about 770,000 distinct CDR3 sequences are present, 25% to 30% being singletons, with the ten largest covering around 13%. Antigen specificity for these receptors is unknown. The specimen comprised cultured CD8+ T cells from PBMCs, sampled from culture after CMV antigen stimulation. These receptor sequences come from a human donor in good health (CMV status not recorded). Some clones in this sample may be carry-over from other donors' samples.

The rearrangement uses TRBV6-8 and TRBJ2-4; no clear D. Germline V gene lookup returns CDR1 MNHGY and CDR2 SAAAGT. There are 16 residues in the CDR3. Between the trimmed V and J ends, which lost 6 bases and 2 bases, there was a span of 17 bases. CDR3 residues: CASRGSGEGPKNIQYF. DNA of the CDR3: TGTGCCAGCAGAGGCTCTGGGGAAGGACCCAAAAACATTCAGTACTTC.

The gene calls are TRBV11-2 and TRBJ1-4; maybe TRBD1 (5 bases). Trimming stripped 4 bases from V and 0 bases from J, with 12 bases between. Per germline, CDR1 SGHAT and CDR2 FQNNGV. The CDR3 totals 16 residues. The CDR3 is CASSSWDVATNEKLFF. The CDR3 DNA sequence: TGTGCCAGCAGCTCCTGGGACGTCGCAACTAATGAAAAACTGTTTTTT. The full variable domain, its missing parts supplied by reference TRBV11-2 and TRBJ1-4, is EAGVAQSPRYKIIEKRQSVAFWCNPISGHATLYWYQQILGQGPKLLIQFQNNGVVDDSQLPKDRFSAERLKGVDSTLKIQPAKLEDSAVYLCASSSWDVATNEKLFFGSGTQLSVL.

The chain joins TRBV7-8 to TRBJ2-1, with 7 bases identical to TRBD1. V shed 6 bases and J 3 bases; nucleotides not matched to a gene: 5. The CDR3 has 14 residues. CDR1 is SGHVS and CDR2 is FQNEAQ in the germline V gene. CDR3 nucleotide sequence: TGTGCCAGCAGTTTCGGGACAGTCTACAATGAGCAGTTCTTC. This codes for CASSFGTVYNEQFF.

This clonotype was detected a few times. The rearrangement links TRBV7-9 to TRBJ1-1; 7 bases are a match to TRBD1. The CDR3 is made up of 20 amino acids. Germline-derived CDR1 and CDR2 are SEHNR and FQNEAQ (reference sequence). V trimming: 2 bases; J trimming: 0 bases; junction bases outside the gene matches: 18. This chain's CDR3 is CASSLPPNPRDREMNTEAFF. In DNA, the CDR3 is TGTGCCAGCAGCTTACCCCCCAACCCCCGGGACAGAGAGATGAACACTGAAGCTTTCTTT.

This clonotype was detected a few times. This rearrangement joins TRBV4-3 to TRBJ2-4; maybe TRBD1 (6 bases). The V end was cut by 0 bases, the J end by 2 bases, with 11 bases between. Per the germline V gene, CDR1 is LGHNA and CDR2 is YSLEER. This CDR3 is built from 16 residues. CDR3 bases: TGCGCCAGCAGCCAAGAAGGGGGAGATCCCAAAAACATTCAGTACTTC. This codes for CASSQEGGDPKNIQYF.

The chain uses TRBV27 and TRBJ1-2; TRBD1 might be the D (5 bases). Trimming took off 6 bases at V and 6 bases at J, with 14 bases between the two ends. Germline loops: CDR1 MNHEY, CDR2 SMNVEV (reference sequence). CDR3 length equals 13 residues. Here the CDR3 DNA reads TGTGCCAGCAGGGAAGGGGCCGGGGATGGCTACACCTTC. It codes for CASREGAGDGYTF.

About this clonotype itself: The junction differs from germline at one of its ends, possibly a read error. The chain combines TRBV7-6 with TRBJ2-1, with TRBD1 matching over 10 bases. The CDR3 sequence is 16 residues long. Germline assignment: CDR1 SGHVS and CDR2 FNYEAQ. For the CDR3, the DNA is TGTGCTAGCAGCGCCGGGACAGGGGTGTCCTACAATGAGCAGTTCTTC. It specifies CASSAGTGVSYNEQFF.